These T cell receptor beta chains were read from a single sample in a study of T cells after yellow fever vaccination. TCRdb redid the calling of the 5' RACE reads with MiXCR, one entry per CDR3 protein. Here the sample spans 500,000 to 650,000 distinct CDR3 sequences, around 17% being singletons. The material sequenced was PBMCs, taken more than 4 days after the first yellow fever vaccination. These receptors all come from a man younger than 35 who received the YFV17D yellow fever vaccine. CDR3s include the opening cysteine and the closing phenylalanine or tryptophan. A D gene is named only where the DNA matches it firmly. Only part of the rows carry a size: once, few, many, or a class if the clone is expanded.

J: TRBJ1-1
V: TRBV15
size: few
D: TRBD1
DNA: TGTGCCACCAGCCCCCGGGACAGGGCGAATACTGAAGCTTTCTTT
CDR3: CATSPRDRANTEAFF

J: TRBJ2-2
V: TRBV12-3/TRBV12-4
size: few
D: .
DNA: .
CDR3: CASSLGPGSCFF

J: TRBJ2-4
V: TRBV7-2
size: few
D: .
DNA: TGTGCCAGCAGCTTAGCTAGCGCTCAAAACATTCAGTACTTC
CDR3: CASSLASAQNIQYF

J: TRBJ2-3
V: TRBV2
size: few
D: TRBD2
DNA: TGTGCCAGCAGTGAGACTAGCGGGGGCTTTGTAGCGTCTTATTTT
CDR3: CASSETSGGFVASYF

J: TRBJ1-5
V: TRBV2
size: few
D: TRBD1
DNA: TGTGCCAGCAGTGCGGACAGGTTTCGTGGGGAGACCCAGCATTTT
CDR3: CASSADRFRGETQHF

J: TRBJ2-4
V: TRBV15
size: .
D: .
DNA: TGTGCCACCAGCGGAACTAGGGACAACATTCAGTACTTC
CDR3: CATSGTRDNIQYF

J: TRBJ2-1
V: TRBV4-1
size: few
D: .
DNA: TGCGCCAGCAGCCAACCTCTGCCTCGGCGGTACAATGAGCAGTTCTTC
CDR3: CASSQPLPRRYNEQFF

J: TRBJ2-1
V: TRBV5-4
size: few
D: .
DNA: TGTGCCAGCAGCTTGGAGACCGGCTCCTACAATGAGCAGTTCTTC
CDR3: CASSLETGSYNEQFF

J: TRBJ1-4
V: TRBV2
size: .
D: TRBD1
DNA: TGTGCCAGCAGCGGGACAGTTGCAACTAATGAAAAACTGTTTTTT
CDR3: CASSGTVATNEKLFF

J: TRBJ2-3
V: TRBV4-2
size: few
D: TRBD1
DNA: TGTGCCAGCAGCCAGGGACAGGGGCCGGATACGCAGTATTTT
CDR3: CASSQGQGPDTQYF

J: TRBJ1-4
V: TRBV11-2
size: many
D: .
DNA: TGTGCCAGCAGCTTAGCCGGAGGCGAAAAACTGTTTTTT
CDR3: CASSLAGGEKLFF

J: TRBJ2-3
V: TRBV5-1
size: .
D: TRBD2
DNA: TGCGCCAGCAGCTCTAACCCTACGCGGGGGGTCACAGATACGCAGTATTTT
CDR3: CASSSNPTRGVTDTQYF

J: TRBJ1-4
V: TRBV7-6
size: .
D: .
DNA: TGTGCCAGCAGTTATACAGATGAAAAACTGTTTTTT
CDR3: CASSYTDEKLFF

J: TRBJ2-7
V: TRBV6-1
size: .
D: .
DNA: TGTGCCAGCAGGCGAACACAGGGCTCCTCCTACGAGCAGTACTTC
CDR3: CASRRTQGSSYEQYF

J: TRBJ2-2
V: TRBV6-1
size: .
D: TRBD2
DNA: TGTGCCAGCAGTCGACTAGCGGGGGGGCTTAACACCGGGGAGCTGTTTTTT
CDR3: CASSRLAGGLNTGELFF

J: TRBJ1-2
V: TRBV19
size: .
D: .
DNA: TGTGCCAGTAGTCCGACCGGGACACCCTTCGGCTACACCTTC
CDR3: CASSPTGTPFGYTF

J: TRBJ2-2
V: TRBV7-2
size: .
D: .
DNA: TGTGCCAGCAGCTTAGCGCTGAGGTTTTCGAGCACCGGGGAGCTGTTTTTT
CDR3: CASSLALRFSSTGELFF